This T cell receptor (beta chain) was obtained from a study of Tregs in tolerant kidney transplant recipients. This clone was seen a handful of times. Its antigen is undetermined. Assay used: immunoSEQ multiplex PCR; TCRdb lists only in-frame clones, some missing. The table includes approximately 15,000 clones, around four fifths detected once. Trimming pared 0 bases from V and 1 base from J, leaving 7 bases between. Germline V gives CDR1 GTSNPN, CDR2 SVGIG (reference sequence). The CDR3 covers 14 residues. Thawed PBMCs were FACS-sorted into unstimulated CD4+CD25+CD127- regulatory T cells, CD4+CD25- non-regulatory cells, CD4 and CD8 cells. Before regulatory T cell sorting, thawed PBMCs rested overnight at 37°C in about 190 IU/ml IL-2. Study-wide points: This study did not directly address biological reproducibility. Validation in larger populations is needed because few patients were studied.

This receptor was taken from a human donor who received a combined kidney and bone marrow transplant. Sequenced here: Tregs from blood, sampled before the transplant. The chain employs TRBV30 and TRBJ1-5; tentatively, D is TRBD1 (5 bases). DNA of the CDR3: TGTGCCTGGAGTGTAGGGGCCAGCAATCAGCCCCAGCATTTT. Protein: CAWSVGASNQPQHF. Drawing the rest from reference TRBV30 and TRBJ1-5, the complete variable domain is SQTIHQWPATLVQPVGSPLSLECTVEGTSNPNLYWYRQAAGRGLQLLFYSVGIGQISSEVPQNLSASRPQDRQFILSSKKLLLSDSGFYLCAWSVGASNQPQHFGDGTRLSIL.